Below, one TCR beta chain is given with its context. This clonotype showed up just a few times. There is no known antigen for this receptor. The input lacks base qualities; no much larger clone sits a single base away. The record originates from a study of spatial heterogeneity in lung cancer (dated by TCRdb to the late 2010s). With regard to the full study: Beta-chain transcripts were consistently detected in greater numbers than alpha-chain transcripts, which likely reflects a higher abundance of beta-chain transcripts. In the raw uncorrected reads, each unique combination of TCR and UMI appeared more than ten times on average. TCR alpha and beta repertoires were quantitatively compared across multiple tumor regions, matched nontumor lung and blood in non-small cell lung cancer. Nonsynonymous mutation counts, determined by whole-exome sequencing of tumor tissue, were related to TCR repertoire features. Both alpha and beta chains were TCR-sequenced in around 230 tumor regions, 64 matched nontumor lung samples and some 56 PBMC samples obtained at surgery. The paper as a whole reports these results and caveats: Additional single-cell paired TCR alpha and beta sequencing was considered necessary to confirm, at a functional level, the hypothesis that regional TCRs recognize regional mutations. Ubiquitous expanded tumor TCRs were detected in blood more often at tumor resection than at routine follow-up.

In the paper's terms, the time point label means: sample taken at primary tumor resection. For TCR sequencing, whole RNA was extracted from tumor and nontumor lung tissue, or from cryopreserved PBMC samples, and no cell sorting was done. Samples were obtained from roughly 72 patients with early-stage, untreated non-small cell lung cancer from the lung TRACERx cohort. Only patients for whom sufficient RNA was available from at least two tumor regions were selected for TCR sequencing. Preparation of the library involved 5' RACE. The sample was run on a NextSeq 500. In the TCR library protocol, a unique molecular identifier was attached to each TCR cDNA molecule so that PCR and sequencing errors could be corrected. In the authors' own workflow: Decombinator tools were used for TCR identification, UMI-based error correction and CDR3 extraction. Expanded TCRs were defined as those above a frequency of 2 per 1,000, corresponding to the top 1% of the tumor frequency distribution. Renyi diversity was calculated using the R vegan package after each repertoire was subsampled 100 times to 5,000 TCRs. CDR3 similarity networks were built from amino acid triplet string-kernel similarity, with CDR3s being connected when pairwise similarity was above 0.82. The public reads were quality trimmed at Q25 with fastp and then assembled into clones with MiXCR by TCRdb, keeping productive beta chains. A single entry per CDR3 protein holds the most common genes and DNA from its merged rows. TCRdb, not the authors, supplied the V and J calls. This sample lists tens of thousands of distinct CDR3 sequences; roughly 15% were detected once. The ten top clones hold roughly 7% of the sample.

From the cysteine up to the phenylalanine, the CDR3 has a length of 15 residues. Of the read, only the CDR3 DNA is kept; its 45 bases are in frame from base 1. The junction shows trimming of 6 bases on V and 0 bases on J, plus 15 bases between the germline ends. The germline V gene (reference sequence) gives CDR1 as DFQATT and CDR2 as SNEGSKA. The clonotype comes from a male donor with early-stage non-small cell lung cancer. The V and J genes are TRBV20-1 and TRBJ1-5, with no D gene named confidently. Here the sequenced sample was PBMCs, taken at surgery. The CDR3 protein: CSAECQEISNQPQHF. DNA sequence: TGCAGTGCCGAATGTCAGGAGATTAGCAATCAGCCCCAGCATTTT.